A selection of T cell receptor beta chains follows, all from one sample in a study of blood T cells in healthy people across ages. TCRdb redid the calling of the 5' RACE reads with MiXCR, one entry per CDR3 protein. The sample carries approximately 400,000 distinct CDR3 sequences, 45% to 65% recorded once. The sequencing input was blood. These receptor sequences come from a man aged 55 to 69 in good health. Both conserved end residues are part of each CDR3. The D gene is left open where the match is weak. Where a row states a size, it is once, few, many or the class of an expanded clone; other rows omit it.

abundance	d_gene	v_gene	j_gene	CDR3nt	CDR3aa
many	-	TRBV6-2/TRBV6-3	TRBJ2-7	TGTGCCAGCAGTTATATGAGGGTCGATTCCTACGAGCAGTACTTC	CASSYMRVDSYEQYF
-	-	TRBV4-3	TRBJ2-7	TGCGCCAGCAGCCAAGGGATAGCCTCCTACGAGCAGTACTTC	CASSQGIASYEQYF
-	-	TRBV5-1	TRBJ1-1	TGCGCCAGCAGCTTGAGAACTGACGTGAACACTGAAGCTTTCTTT	CASSLRTDVNTEAFF
-	TRBD2	TRBV2	TRBJ2-1	TGTGCTGGGAAGCGGGAGGGCAATGAGCAGTTCTTC	CAGKREGNEQFF
-	TRBD1	TRBV6-1	TRBJ1-6	TGTGCCAGCAGGGGGACAGCCAATTCACCCCTCCACTTT	CASRGTANSPLHF
-	-	TRBV7-9	TRBJ1-2	TGTGCCAGCAGCCCCGCAGGGGAGTATGGCTACACCTTC	CASSPAGEYGYTF
-	-	TRBV15	TRBJ1-5	TGTGCCACCAGCAGAGATTCGTGGGAGGGAGGCAATCAGCCCCAGCATTTT	CATSRDSWEGGNQPQHF
-	-	TRBV6-6	TRBJ2-5	TGTGCCAGTAAACCAGGGCGGGAGACCCAGTACTTC	CASKPGRETQYF
-	-	TRBV20-1	TRBJ1-4	TGCAGTGCTAGTCAGGGATCAGGGGAAAAACTGTTTTTT	CSASQGSGEKLFF
-	TRBD1	TRBV6-5	TRBJ1-1	TGTGCCAGCAGACGACAGGGAAAGAACACTGAAGCTTTCTTT	CASRRQGKNTEAFF
-	-	TRBV28	TRBJ1-4	TGTGCCAGCAGTTTGGGGCTCACTAATGAAAAACTGTTTTTT	CASSLGLTNEKLFF
-	-	TRBV7-8	TRBJ1-1	TGTGCCAGCAGCCCCGTTGGGAGGGACACTGAAGCTTTCTTT	CASSPVGRDTEAFF
-	-	TRBV12-3/TRBV12-4	TRBJ2-7	TGTGCCAGCAGTTCAACGAGAGTGGGAGCCTACGTGCAGTACTTC	CASSSTRVGAYVQYF
-	TRBD2	TRBV7-2	TRBJ2-1	TGTGCCAGCAGCTTAGTTTCGAGCGGGAGGGCGGTTATCAAGGTGCAGTTCTTC	CASSLVSSGRAVIKVQFF
few	-	TRBV7-2	TRBJ2-7	TGTGCCAGCAGCTTAGACCAGGGCTACGAGCAGTACTTC	CASSLDQGYEQYF
few	-	TRBV20-1	TRBJ2-1	TGCAGTGCCCAGGGGAGGGTCAGATACAATGAGCAGTTCTTC	CSAQGRVRYNEQFF
-	TRBD1	TRBV12-3/TRBV12-4	TRBJ2-3	TGTGCCAGCAGCCGACAGACAGGGGGGCTCACAGATACGCAGTATTTT	CASSRQTGGLTDTQYF
-	TRBD1	TRBV6-2/TRBV6-3	TRBJ1-2	TGTGCCAGCAGGGACAGGAGGAGGAACTATGGCTACACCTTC	CASRDRRRNYGYTF
-	TRBD1	TRBV6-2/TRBV6-3	TRBJ1-2	TGTGCCAGCAGACAGACCACAGGGGTCGGAGGCTACACCTTC	CASRQTTGVGGYTF
-	-	TRBV5-1	TRBJ1-2	TGCGCCAGCAGCTTTACAGACAGCGGTATCGGCTACACCTTC	CASSFTDSGIGYTF
few	TRBD1	TRBV6-2/TRBV6-3	TRBJ2-7	TGTGCCAGCAGGGGGACAGGGGTCTACGAGCAGTACTTC	CASRGTGVYEQYF
-	-	TRBV29-1	TRBJ2-7	TGCAACGTTAAGATGACCTACGAGCAGTACTTC	CNVKMTYEQYF
once	-	TRBV12-3/TRBV12-4	TRBJ2-1	TGTGCCAGCAGCCGGAACCCCTTAGCGGCGAAGTTCTTC	CASSRNPLAAKFF
many	TRBD2	TRBV27	TRBJ2-1	TGTGCCAGCAGTCCTCTGGGGAGCGGGGGGTACAATGAGCAGTTCTTC	CASSPLGSGGYNEQFF
-	TRBD1	TRBV27	TRBJ1-5	TGTGCCAGCAGTCCGCGGACAGGACCAAGCAATCAGCCCCAGCATTTT	CASSPRTGPSNQPQHF
few	TRBD1	TRBV20-1	TRBJ2-3	TGCAGTGCCGGGACAGGCCATTCCAGCACAGATACGCAGTATTTT	CSAGTGHSSTDTQYF
few	TRBD1	TRBV5-1	TRBJ2-3	TGCGCCAGCAGCCCCGAGGACAGGACCCGCACAGATACGCAGTATTTT	CASSPEDRTRTDTQYF
-	-	TRBV28	TRBJ1-4	TGTGCCAGCAGTCCCCGACGACCCACTAATGAAAAACTGTTTTTT	CASSPRRPTNEKLFF
-	-	TRBV2	TRBJ1-6	TGTGCCAGCAGTGAGGGCAGGGTGTTGCCACCCCTCCACTTT	CASSEGRVLPPLHF
-	-	TRBV20-1	TRBJ2-1	TGCAGCACACCGGGACTCTCCCACACTGAGCAGTTCTTC	CSTPGLSHTEQFF
-	TRBD2	TRBV6-2/TRBV6-3	TRBJ2-3	TGTGCCAGCAGTTACTCGCTAGCGGGCACAGATACGCAGTATTTT	CASSYSLAGTDTQYF
-	-	TRBV7-9	TRBJ1-2	TGTGCCAGCGGATCTACAACGAGGAATGGCTACACCTTC	CASGSTTRNGYTF
-	-	TRBV2	TRBJ1-6	TGTGCCAGCAGTGAAACCAGGGGAAATTCACCCCTCCACTTT	CASSETRGNSPLHF
-	TRBD1	TRBV27	TRBJ1-2	TGTGCCAACAAGAGAAGGGACAGCGTAGCTAACTATGGCTACACCTTC	CANKRRDSVANYGYTF
-	TRBD2	TRBV6-2/TRBV6-3	TRBJ2-3	TGTGCCAGCAGTCAGCGGGGCTCCGGCCGGGATACGCAGTATTTT	CASSQRGSGRDTQYF
-	TRBD2	TRBV20-1	TRBJ2-3	TGCAGTGCTGGAGGGGTCAGCGGGAGGACAGATACGCAGTATTTT	CSAGGVSGRTDTQYF
many	-	TRBV7-8	TRBJ2-1	TGTGCCAGCAGCATTACGGGACTTTCGGCCCACAATGAGCAGTTCTTC	CASSITGLSAHNEQFF
-	-	TRBV24-1	TRBJ2-3	TGTGCCACCAGTGACCCTTCCCCGAGGATAAGCACAGATACGCAGTATTTT	CATSDPSPRISTDTQYF
-	-	TRBV12-3/TRBV12-4	TRBJ2-1	TGTGCCAGCAGTTTAGGTGTTAGGAATGAGCAGTTCTTC	CASSLGVRNEQFF